This is a list of T cell receptor beta chains from one sample in a study of blood T cell repertoires in COVID-19. TCRdb keeps only in-frame clones here, not all; method: immunoSEQ multiplex PCR. The data contain a few hundred thousand clones, roughly 90% of them singletons. The material sequenced was peripheral blood. These receptor sequences come from a woman in her twenties or thirties with COVID-19, enrolled during active disease. Each CDR3 is given with its conserved first and last residue. The order of the fields is clone size, J gene, D gene, CDR3 length, V gene, CDR3 DNA, CDR3 protein. A D gene is named only where the DNA matches it firmly. Some rows mark clone size as missing; the rest say once, few, many or name a class of expanded clone.

clone size: many
J gene: TRBJ1-1
D gene: NA
CDR3 length: 12
V gene: TRBV6-6
CDR3 DNA: TGTGCCAGCAGTTACGGCCAAGCTGAAGCTTTCTTT
CDR3 protein: CASSYGQAEAFF

clone size: NA
J gene: TRBJ2-1
D gene: TRBD2
CDR3 length: 18
V gene: TRBV7-2
CDR3 DNA: TGTGCCAGCAGCTCCATTCGACGGACTAGCGGGACCTACAATGAGCAGTTCTTC
CDR3 protein: CASSSIRRTSGTYNEQFF

clone size: NA
J gene: TRBJ1-5
D gene: NA
CDR3 length: 17
V gene: TRBV28
CDR3 DNA: TGTGCCAGCAGTCGATCATACCCCGGGGGTGCAGATCAGCCCCAGCATTTT
CDR3 protein: CASSRSYPGGADQPQHF

clone size: once
J gene: TRBJ1-5
D gene: NA
CDR3 length: 14
V gene: TRBV7-9
CDR3 DNA: TGTGCCAGCAGCTTAGCGGGCAGCAATCAGCCCCAGCATTTT
CDR3 protein: CASSLAGSNQPQHF

clone size: NA
J gene: TRBJ1-4
D gene: NA
CDR3 length: 16
V gene: TRBV27
CDR3 DNA: TGTGCCAGCACCGACAGCCCAAGACCAACTAATGAAAAACTGTTTTTT
CDR3 protein: CASTDSPRPTNEKLFF

clone size: NA
J gene: TRBJ1-2
D gene: NA
CDR3 length: 14
V gene: TRBV7-8
CDR3 DNA: TGTGCCAGCAGCGTGGAGGGGTTCGGCTATGGCTACACCTTC
CDR3 protein: CASSVEGFGYGYTF

clone size: NA
J gene: TRBJ2-4
D gene: TRBD2
CDR3 length: 15
V gene: TRBV2
CDR3 DNA: TGTGCCAGCAGCGGCACCGGGACTAGTCTCGACATTCAGTACTTC
CDR3 protein: CASSGTGTSLDIQYF

clone size: NA
J gene: TRBJ2-3
D gene: TRBD2
CDR3 length: 15
V gene: TRBV19
CDR3 DNA: TGTGCCAGTAGTATCCGACTAGCGGGCACAGATACGCAGTATTTT
CDR3 protein: CASSIRLAGTDTQYF

clone size: NA
J gene: TRBJ2-1
D gene: TRBD2
CDR3 length: 16
V gene: TRBV7-9
CDR3 DNA: TGTGCCAGCAGCACCGGTAGCGGGAGCTCCTACAATGAGCAGTTCTTC
CDR3 protein: CASSTGSGSSYNEQFF

clone size: NA
J gene: TRBJ1-6
D gene: NA
CDR3 length: 16
V gene: TRBV5-6
CDR3 DNA: TGTGCCAGCAGCTTGGGGGGGGGAATTTATAATTCACCCCTCCACTTT
CDR3 protein: CASSLGGGIYNSPLHF

clone size: NA
J gene: TRBJ2-3
D gene: TRBD2
CDR3 length: 17
V gene: TRBV5-8
CDR3 DNA: TGTGCCAGCAGCCTAGCGGGGGGCCCCCTTATCACAGATACGCAGTATTTT
CDR3 protein: CASSLAGGPLITDTQYF

clone size: NA
J gene: TRBJ2-1
D gene: NA
CDR3 length: 13
V gene: TRBV15
CDR3 DNA: TGTGCCACCAGCAGAGCAGGGGTTAGGGGGCAGTTCTTC
CDR3 protein: CATSRAGVRGQFF

clone size: NA
J gene: TRBJ2-1
D gene: TRBD1
CDR3 length: 17
V gene: TRBV4-2
CDR3 DNA: TGTGCCAGCAGCCAAGCCCTGGGACAGGGGGTCTACAATGAGCAGTTCTTC
CDR3 protein: CASSQALGQGVYNEQFF

clone size: NA
J gene: TRBJ2-7
D gene: TRBD1
CDR3 length: 17
V gene: TRBV4-3
CDR3 DNA: TGCGCCAGCAGCCAATTAGTTCGGACAGGGGTCTCCTACGAGCAGTACTTC
CDR3 protein: CASSQLVRTGVSYEQYF

clone size: NA
J gene: TRBJ2-7
D gene: TRBD1
CDR3 length: 16
V gene: TRBV6-5
CDR3 DNA: TGTGCCAGCAGTTACCCCGTGGGGGACAGGGTCGTCGCGCAGTACTTC
CDR3 protein: CASSYPVGDRVVAQYF

clone size: once
J gene: TRBJ1-2
D gene: TRBD1
CDR3 length: 13
V gene: TRBV6-4
CDR3 DNA: TGTGCCAGCAGTGAGGGACAGGGCTATGGCTACACCTTC
CDR3 protein: CASSEGQGYGYTF

clone size: NA
J gene: TRBJ1-4
D gene: TRBD1
CDR3 length: 16
V gene: TRBV30
CDR3 DNA: TGTGCCTGGAGTAGGACAGGTGCAGCATTTAATGAAAAACTGTTTTTT
CDR3 protein: CAWSRTGAAFNEKLFF

clone size: NA
J gene: TRBJ2-7
D gene: TRBD1
CDR3 length: 13
V gene: TRBV15
CDR3 DNA: TGTGCCACCAGCGCCCGGACAGGGTACGAGCAGTACTTC
CDR3 protein: CATSARTGYEQYF

clone size: NA
J gene: TRBJ1-2
D gene: TRBD1
CDR3 length: 20
V gene: TRBV7-6
CDR3 DNA: TGTGCCAGCAGCTTTACAATCTTACAGGGGGCCGCTTTAGCTAACTATGGCTACACCTTC
CDR3 protein: CASSFTILQGAALANYGYTF

clone size: NA
J gene: TRBJ2-3
D gene: NA
CDR3 length: 12
V gene: TRBV12-3/TRBV12-4
CDR3 DNA: TGTGCCAGCAGTTTCCCCGGGGATACGCAGTATTTT
CDR3 protein: CASSFPGDTQYF

clone size: NA
J gene: TRBJ2-7
D gene: NA
CDR3 length: 15
V gene: TRBV19
CDR3 DNA: TGTGCCAGTAGTATAGTGCCTCGGGATGTAGACGAGCAGTACTTC
CDR3 protein: CASSIVPRDVDEQYF

clone size: NA
J gene: TRBJ2-3
D gene: TRBD1
CDR3 length: 16
V gene: TRBV27
CDR3 DNA: TGTGCCAGCAGTGTGGGGACAGCCCTTTCCACAGATACGCAGTATTTT
CDR3 protein: CASSVGTALSTDTQYF

clone size: once
J gene: TRBJ2-7
D gene: NA
CDR3 length: 14
V gene: TRBV5-1
CDR3 DNA: TGCGCCAGCAGCTTGGGACAGAAGAACTACGAGCAGTACTTC
CDR3 protein: CASSLGQKNYEQYF

clone size: NA
J gene: TRBJ1-1
D gene: NA
CDR3 length: 16
V gene: TRBV5-1
CDR3 DNA: TGCGCCAGCAGCACCCAAACCTCAACAGGGCCCACTGAAGCTTTCTTT
CDR3 protein: CASSTQTSTGPTEAFF

clone size: NA
J gene: TRBJ1-2
D gene: TRBD1
CDR3 length: 17
V gene: TRBV10-3
CDR3 DNA: TGTGCCATCAGACGACAGGGATTAAAAGCTAAGAACTATGGCTACACCTTC
CDR3 protein: CAIRRQGLKAKNYGYTF

clone size: few
J gene: TRBJ1-3
D gene: NA
CDR3 length: 14
V gene: TRBV7-8
CDR3 DNA: TGTGCCAGCCGAGGGCGGGGTACTGGAAACACCATATATTTT
CDR3 protein: CASRGRGTGNTIYF

clone size: NA
J gene: TRBJ1-5
D gene: NA
CDR3 length: 14
V gene: TRBV7-8
CDR3 DNA: TGTGCCAGCAGCTTTCGGGGTGGCAATCAGCCCCAGCATTTT
CDR3 protein: CASSFRGGNQPQHF

clone size: NA
J gene: TRBJ2-7
D gene: NA
CDR3 length: 14
V gene: TRBV3-1/TRBV3-2
CDR3 DNA: TGTGCCAGCAGCCCACGGCTGGGGGCGGGCGAGCAGTACTTC
CDR3 protein: CASSPRLGAGEQYF

clone size: NA
J gene: TRBJ2-3
D gene: TRBD2
CDR3 length: 16
V gene: TRBV7-9
CDR3 DNA: TGTGCCAGCAGCTTAGCGCGGGCTAGCGGGAGAGATACGCAGTATTTT
CDR3 protein: CASSLARASGRDTQYF

clone size: NA
J gene: TRBJ1-3
D gene: NA
CDR3 length: 15
V gene: TRBV6-5
CDR3 DNA: TGTGCCAGCATCCCCCCCGGGGGCTCTGGAAACACCATATATTTT
CDR3 protein: CASIPPGGSGNTIYF

clone size: NA
J gene: TRBJ1-5
D gene: NA
CDR3 length: 14
V gene: TRBV18
CDR3 DNA: TGTGCCAGCTCACCATTGGGAGCAGGGGAGCCCCAGCATTTT
CDR3 protein: CASSPLGAGEPQHF

clone size: NA
J gene: TRBJ2-1
D gene: NA
CDR3 length: 13
V gene: TRBV27
CDR3 DNA: TGTGCCAGCAGTTTATCGAGACAGATCGGGCAGTTCTTC
CDR3 protein: CASSLSRQIGQFF

clone size: NA
J gene: TRBJ2-1
D gene: NA
CDR3 length: 14
V gene: TRBV6-5
CDR3 DNA: TGTGCCACCAATCGTCCGATTGGGGCCAATGAGCAGTTCTTC
CDR3 protein: CATNRPIGANEQFF

clone size: NA
J gene: TRBJ2-3
D gene: TRBD2
CDR3 length: 16
V gene: TRBV6-2/TRBV6-3
CDR3 DNA: TGTGCCAGCAGTTACCAGACTAGCGGGGGGAGTGATACGCAGTATTTT
CDR3 protein: CASSYQTSGGSDTQYF

clone size: NA
J gene: TRBJ1-2
D gene: NA
CDR3 length: 12
V gene: TRBV6-2/TRBV6-3
CDR3 DNA: TGTGCCAGCAGTTCCCGGGGAGATGGCTACACCTTC
CDR3 protein: CASSSRGDGYTF

clone size: NA
J gene: TRBJ2-6
D gene: NA
CDR3 length: 13
V gene: TRBV3-1/TRBV3-2
CDR3 DNA: TGTGCCAGCGCCGGCTCTGGGGCCAACGTCCTGACTTTC
CDR3 protein: CASAGSGANVLTF

clone size: NA
J gene: TRBJ1-6
D gene: NA
CDR3 length: 16
V gene: TRBV4-3
CDR3 DNA: TGCGCCAGCAGCCAAGAGGGAGATCGCGGGGATTCACCCCTCCACTTT
CDR3 protein: CASSQEGDRGDSPLHF

clone size: NA
J gene: TRBJ1-4
D gene: TRBD1
CDR3 length: 14
V gene: TRBV5-6
CDR3 DNA: TGTGCCAGCAGCTGGGGGACAGGGAGTGAAAAACTGTTTTTT
CDR3 protein: CASSWGTGSEKLFF

clone size: NA
J gene: TRBJ2-5
D gene: NA
CDR3 length: 13
V gene: TRBV3-1/TRBV3-2
CDR3 DNA: TGTGCCAGCAGCCAACGAGAACTTCAGACCCAGTACTTC
CDR3 protein: CASSQRELQTQYF

clone size: once
J gene: TRBJ1-4
D gene: NA
CDR3 length: 14
V gene: TRBV19
CDR3 DNA: TGTGCCAGTAGTATTTCAGCGGAGAATGAAAAACTGTTTTTT
CDR3 protein: CASSISAENEKLFF

clone size: NA
J gene: TRBJ1-1
D gene: NA
CDR3 length: 17
V gene: TRBV12-2
CDR3 DNA: TGTGCAAGTCGCCCGCCGGGACAGGGGGCGAAATGTGGTGAAGCTTTCTTT
CDR3 protein: CASRPPGQGAKCGEAFF

clone size: NA
J gene: TRBJ2-7
D gene: TRBD2
CDR3 length: 16
V gene: TRBV16
CDR3 DNA: TGTGCCAGCAGCCAATCGACTAGCGGGGGGGCGTACGAGCAGTACTTC
CDR3 protein: CASSQSTSGGAYEQYF

clone size: NA
J gene: TRBJ2-4
D gene: NA
CDR3 length: 13
V gene: TRBV6-1
CDR3 DNA: TGTGCCAGCAGTGAGGTCAGGGAATCCATTCAGTACTTC
CDR3 protein: CASSEVRESIQYF

clone size: NA
J gene: TRBJ1-5
D gene: NA
CDR3 length: 16
V gene: TRBV19
CDR3 DNA: TGTGCCAGTAGTATGCATACCGTGGGGGGAACTCAGCCCCAGCATTTT
CDR3 protein: CASSMHTVGGTQPQHF

clone size: few
J gene: TRBJ1-3
D gene: NA
CDR3 length: 14
V gene: TRBV12-5
CDR3 DNA: TGTGCTAGTGGTCCATCGGGGGATGGAAACACCATATATTTT
CDR3 protein: CASGPSGDGNTIYF

clone size: NA
J gene: TRBJ2-2
D gene: TRBD1
CDR3 length: 17
V gene: TRBV27
CDR3 DNA: TGTGCCAGCAGTAGGGACAGGGGAGCGGGAAGGGCCGGGGAGCTGTTTTTT
CDR3 protein: CASSRDRGAGRAGELFF

clone size: NA
J gene: TRBJ2-7
D gene: TRBD2
CDR3 length: 18
V gene: TRBV4-3
CDR3 DNA: TGCGCCAGCAGCCAAGAAACTAGCGGGGGGCCGGGATTGTACGAGCAGTACTTC
CDR3 protein: CASSQETSGGPGLYEQYF

clone size: NA
J gene: TRBJ1-6
D gene: TRBD1
CDR3 length: 15
V gene: TRBV19
CDR3 DNA: TGTGCCAGTAGTATATCCCGGGACAGCAATTCACCCCTCCACTTT
CDR3 protein: CASSISRDSNSPLHF

clone size: NA
J gene: TRBJ2-1
D gene: TRBD1
CDR3 length: 16
V gene: TRBV3-1/TRBV3-2
CDR3 DNA: TGTGCCAGCAGCCAAGACGGACAGGGGGCATGGAATGAGCAGTTCTTC
CDR3 protein: CASSQDGQGAWNEQFF

clone size: NA
J gene: TRBJ1-2
D gene: NA
CDR3 length: 14
V gene: TRBV7-2
CDR3 DNA: TGTGCCAGCAGCTCCCAAACGGGGGGCCTAGGCTACACCTTC
CDR3 protein: CASSSQTGGLGYTF